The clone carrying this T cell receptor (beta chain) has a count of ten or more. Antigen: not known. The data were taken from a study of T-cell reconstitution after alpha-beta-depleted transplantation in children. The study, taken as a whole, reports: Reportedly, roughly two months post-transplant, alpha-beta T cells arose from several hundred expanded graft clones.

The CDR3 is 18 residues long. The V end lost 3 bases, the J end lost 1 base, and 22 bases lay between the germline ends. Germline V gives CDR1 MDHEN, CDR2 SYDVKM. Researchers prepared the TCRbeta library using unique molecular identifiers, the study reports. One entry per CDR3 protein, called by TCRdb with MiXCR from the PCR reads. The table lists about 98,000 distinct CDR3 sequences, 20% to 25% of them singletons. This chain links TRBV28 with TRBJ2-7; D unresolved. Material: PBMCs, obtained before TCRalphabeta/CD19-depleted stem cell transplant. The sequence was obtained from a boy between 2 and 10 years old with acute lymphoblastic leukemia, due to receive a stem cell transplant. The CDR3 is CASSFLISAPPKSYEQYF. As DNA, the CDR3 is TGTGCCAGCAGTTTTCTAATAAGCGCCCCCCCGAAATCCTACGAGCAGTACTTC.